This T cell receptor beta chain was documented in a study of control samples from healthy donors and cancer patients. TCRdb's copy holds only in-frame clones and misses some; the assay was immunoSEQ multiplex PCR. Of fewer than 200,000 clones in the sample, roughly 95% are singletons; the top ten hold over 3.5%. In its sample, this clone was seen once. CDR1 KGHSH and CDR2 LQKENI come from the germline V gene. V was cut by 3 bases and J by 5 bases, with 17 bases left in between. This CDR3 spans 15 amino acids. This sequence was found in a woman aged 55-75 years in good health. Sequenced: blood. V and J are TRBV18 and TRBJ2-7; D perhaps matches TRBD2 (7 bases). In DNA, the CDR3 is TGTGCCAGCTCACCTCGGAGGGGGGGCGAACACGAGCAGTACTTC. This translates into CASSPRRGGEHEQYF. Looking up the rest from reference TRBV18 and TRBJ2-7 gives the full variable domain: NAGVMQNPRHLVRRRGQEARLRCSPMKGHSHVYWYRQLPEEGLKFMVYLQKENIIDESGMPKERFSAEFPKEGPSILRIQQVVRGDSAAYFCASSPRRGGEHEQYFGPGTRLTVT.